The sample holds a few counts of the clone carrying this T cell receptor beta chain. The antigen remains unidentified. TCRdb used MiXCR to reprocess the 5' RACE reads, holding one entry per CDR3 protein. The sample has about 470,000 distinct CDR3 sequences, around a quarter seen once. This sample was taken from a study of T-cell memory formation after mild COVID-19. Study details: TCR clusters were mostly donor specific. Study-level points and caveats: Contracting clones localized mainly to CM and EM when CD4+ and mainly to EMRA when CD8+. Within pre-infection memory, some responding clones were found, suggesting cross-reactive memory joined. Day 15 to 85 contracting clones showed balanced CD4/CD8; later expanders leaned CD4+.

The CDR3 extends over 17 amino acids. Trimming removed 2 bases from V and 2 bases from J, with 19 bases in between. Germline assignment: CDR1 MNHNS and CDR2 SASEGT. The V and J genes are TRBV6-1 and TRBJ2-7; weak D call: TRBD2 (5 bases). This TCR was sampled from an adult woman who had mild COVID-19 (a few samples of this study predate the infection). Cell type and time point are not known. The sequenced material came from PBMCs or a T cell subset sorted from them (not recorded which). CDR3: CASSESSFGGGAYEQYF. The CDR3 DNA reads as TGTGCCAGCAGTGAAAGTTCGTTTGGAGGTGGGGCCTACGAGCAGTACTTC.